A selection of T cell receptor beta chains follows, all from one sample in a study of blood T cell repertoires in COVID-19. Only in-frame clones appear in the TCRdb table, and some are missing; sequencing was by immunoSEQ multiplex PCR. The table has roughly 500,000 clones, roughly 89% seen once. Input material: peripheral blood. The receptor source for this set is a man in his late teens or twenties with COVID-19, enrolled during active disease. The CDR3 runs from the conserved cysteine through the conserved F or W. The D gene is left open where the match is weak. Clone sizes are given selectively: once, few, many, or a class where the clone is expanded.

CDR3 protein: CAISGAVGTEAFF; CDR3 DNA: TGTGCCATCAGTGGAGCGGTGGGCACTGAAGCTTTCTTT; J gene: TRBJ1-1; D gene: NA; V gene: TRBV10-3; clone size: NA
CDR3 protein: CAPEIAGAGSGELFF; CDR3 DNA: TGTGCCCCGGAGATCGCGGGAGCCGGGTCCGGGGAGCTGTTTTTT; J gene: TRBJ2-2; D gene: NA; V gene: TRBV21-1; clone size: NA
CDR3 protein: CASSQGDPGLANTGELFF; CDR3 DNA: TGTGCCAGCAGCCAAGGGGACCCGGGACTAGCCAACACCGGGGAGCTGTTTTTT; J gene: TRBJ2-2; D gene: TRBD2; V gene: TRBV7-3; clone size: NA
CDR3 protein: CASSPLGSPGTDTQYF; CDR3 DNA: TGTGCCAGCAGCCCTCTCGGGTCCCCCGGCACAGATACGCAGTATTTT; J gene: TRBJ2-3; D gene: NA; V gene: TRBV7-6; clone size: NA
CDR3 protein: CAWHGGQFYGYTF; CDR3 DNA: TGTGCCTGGCACGGCGGGCAGTTCTATGGCTACACCTTC; J gene: TRBJ1-2; D gene: NA; V gene: TRBV30; clone size: NA
CDR3 protein: CASGFGAGGTGEQFF; CDR3 DNA: TGTGCTAGTGGTTTTGGCGCGGGAGGGACGGGTGAGCAGTTCTTC; J gene: TRBJ2-1; D gene: TRBD2; V gene: TRBV12-5; clone size: NA
CDR3 protein: CASSQDPYRASYNEQFF; CDR3 DNA: TGTGCCAGCAGCCAAGATCCCTACAGGGCTTCCTACAATGAGCAGTTCTTC; J gene: TRBJ2-1; D gene: NA; V gene: TRBV4-2; clone size: NA
CDR3 protein: CASSSTPPTVGGELFF; CDR3 DNA: TGTGCCAGCAGCTCGACCCCCCCGACAGTTGGCGGGGAGCTGTTTTTT; J gene: TRBJ2-2; D gene: NA; V gene: TRBV7-8; clone size: NA
CDR3 protein: CASSEWGGDTEAFF; CDR3 DNA: TGTGCCAGCAGTGAATGGGGGGGGGACACTGAAGCTTTCTTT; J gene: TRBJ1-1; D gene: NA; V gene: TRBV6-1; clone size: NA
CDR3 protein: CASSDGSGVRQFF; CDR3 DNA: TGTGCCAGCAGTGACGGGAGTGGGGTGAGGCAGTTCTTC; J gene: TRBJ2-1; D gene: NA; V gene: TRBV2; clone size: NA
CDR3 protein: CASSGGAGGRDEQFF; CDR3 DNA: TGTGCCAGCAGTGGGGGAGCGGGGGGTCGGGATGAGCAGTTCTTC; J gene: TRBJ2-1; D gene: TRBD2; V gene: TRBV2; clone size: once
CDR3 protein: CASSFITGGVSTDTQYF; CDR3 DNA: TGTGCCAGCAGCTTTATAACAGGGGGCGTGAGTACAGATACGCAGTATTTT; J gene: TRBJ2-3; D gene: TRBD1; V gene: TRBV11-2; clone size: NA
CDR3 protein: CASRNSFDQPQHF; CDR3 DNA: TGCGCCAGCCGAAATAGTTTCGATCAGCCCCAGCATTTT; J gene: TRBJ1-5; D gene: NA; V gene: TRBV5-1; clone size: NA
CDR3 protein: CSASKSQGRWGNQPQHF; CDR3 DNA: TGCAGTGCTAGTAAGTCCCAGGGGCGATGGGGCAATCAGCCCCAGCATTTT; J gene: TRBJ1-5; D gene: NA; V gene: TRBV20-1; clone size: NA
CDR3 protein: CASSLVNMGPFSTDTQYF; CDR3 DNA: TGTGCCAGCAGCTTAGTTAATATGGGCCCATTTTCCACAGATACGCAGTATTTT; J gene: TRBJ2-3; D gene: NA; V gene: TRBV7-6; clone size: NA
CDR3 protein: CASSLVGADTGELFF; CDR3 DNA: TGTGCCAGCAGCTTGGTGGGTGCGGACACCGGGGAGCTGTTTTTT; J gene: TRBJ2-2; D gene: NA; V gene: TRBV5-4; clone size: NA
CDR3 protein: CASSRDRVESPLHF; CDR3 DNA: TGTGCCAGTAGCAGAGACAGGGTGGAATCACCCCTCCACTTT; J gene: TRBJ1-6; D gene: TRBD1; V gene: TRBV19; clone size: NA
CDR3 protein: CASSRGQYPGNTGELFF; CDR3 DNA: TGTGCCAGCAGCCGCGGACAGTATCCCGGGAACACCGGGGAGCTGTTTTTT; J gene: TRBJ2-2; D gene: NA; V gene: TRBV5-4; clone size: NA
CDR3 protein: CASSQTEGTGGYQPQHF; CDR3 DNA: TGCGCCAGCAGCCAAACCGAGGGGACAGGGGGCTATCAGCCCCAGCATTTT; J gene: TRBJ1-5; D gene: TRBD1; V gene: TRBV4-1; clone size: once
CDR3 protein: CASSLEGAFF; CDR3 DNA: TGTGCCAGCAGCTTAGAGGGGGCTTTCTTT; J gene: TRBJ1-1; D gene: NA; V gene: TRBV7-9; clone size: NA
CDR3 protein: CASSLDRAGEQYF; CDR3 DNA: TGTGCCAGTAGTTTGGACAGGGCCGGCGAGCAGTACTTC; J gene: TRBJ2-7; D gene: TRBD1; V gene: TRBV19; clone size: few
CDR3 protein: CASSLAGAEETQYF; CDR3 DNA: TGCGCCAGCAGCTTGGCCGGAGCTGAAGAGACCCAGTACTTC; J gene: TRBJ2-5; D gene: NA; V gene: TRBV5-1; clone size: NA
CDR3 protein: CASSFSGGGLETQYF; CDR3 DNA: TGTGCCAGCAGCTTTAGTGGCGGGGGCTTGGAGACCCAGTACTTC; J gene: TRBJ2-5; D gene: NA; V gene: TRBV9; clone size: few
CDR3 protein: CASRRTGSDYNEQFF; CDR3 DNA: TGTGCCAGTAGAAGGACGGGGAGCGACTACAATGAGCAGTTCTTC; J gene: TRBJ2-1; D gene: NA; V gene: TRBV19; clone size: NA
CDR3 protein: CASISGLAANEQFF; CDR3 DNA: TGTGCCAGCATATCTGGACTAGCCGCGAATGAGCAGTTCTTC; J gene: TRBJ2-1; D gene: TRBD2; V gene: TRBV7-9; clone size: NA
CDR3 protein: CASSLSGGNGYTF; CDR3 DNA: TGTGCCAGCAGTTTATCGGGAGGGAATGGCTACACCTTC; J gene: TRBJ1-2; D gene: NA; V gene: TRBV27; clone size: NA
CDR3 protein: CASGLRERGTEAFF; CDR3 DNA: TGTGCTAGTGGTTTGAGGGAAAGGGGGACTGAAGCTTTCTTT; J gene: TRBJ1-1; D gene: NA; V gene: TRBV12-5; clone size: NA
CDR3 protein: CATSKVAINQPQHF; CDR3 DNA: TGTGCCACCAGCAAAGTAGCCATCAATCAGCCCCAGCATTTT; J gene: TRBJ1-5; D gene: NA; V gene: TRBV15; clone size: NA
CDR3 protein: CASIRRDSNYGYTF; CDR3 DNA: TGTGCCAGCATCAGACGGGACAGTAACTATGGCTACACCTTC; J gene: TRBJ1-2; D gene: TRBD1; V gene: TRBV6-5; clone size: NA
CDR3 protein: CASSLGTSGYEQYF; CDR3 DNA: TGTGCCAGCAGCTTAGGGACTAGCGGTTACGAGCAGTACTTC; J gene: TRBJ2-7; D gene: TRBD2; V gene: TRBV9; clone size: NA
CDR3 protein: CASSEGHMVNTIYF; CDR3 DNA: TGTGCCAGCAGTGAGGGACACATGGTAAACACCATATATTTT; J gene: TRBJ1-3; D gene: NA; V gene: TRBV6-1; clone size: NA
CDR3 protein: CASRDRGFANEKLFF; CDR3 DNA: TGCGCCAGCAGGGACAGGGGATTTGCTAATGAAAAACTGTTTTTT; J gene: TRBJ1-4; D gene: TRBD1; V gene: TRBV5-1; clone size: NA
CDR3 protein: CASSGHLREGETQYF; CDR3 DNA: TGTGCCAGTAGTGGACACCTGCGGGAGGGGGAGACCCAGTACTTC; J gene: TRBJ2-5; D gene: TRBD2; V gene: TRBV19; clone size: NA
CDR3 protein: CASSAREGQGSEQFF; CDR3 DNA: TGTGCCAGCAGCGCCCGTGAGGGGCAGGGGAGTGAGCAGTTCTTC; J gene: TRBJ2-1; D gene: NA; V gene: TRBV5-4; clone size: few
CDR3 protein: CASSTRDRGTEAFF; CDR3 DNA: TGTGCCAGCAGCACCCGGGACAGGGGAACTGAAGCTTTCTTT; J gene: TRBJ1-1; D gene: TRBD1; V gene: TRBV11-2; clone size: NA
CDR3 protein: CASSSTVTSGANVLTF; CDR3 DNA: TGTGCCAGCAGTTCCACAGTGACCTCTGGGGCCAACGTCCTGACTTTC; J gene: TRBJ2-6; D gene: NA; V gene: TRBV27; clone size: NA